These 27 T cell receptor beta chains were sequenced from one sample in a study of radiation and T cells in renal cell carcinoma. The method was immunoSEQ multiplex PCR; TCRdb's version includes in-frame clones alone and lacks a portion of them. This sample has about 140,000 clones, with around four fifths found just once. Time point indicated: baseline pretreatment blood. Documented treatment: 15 Gy SBRT to primary tumor, nephrectomy 4 weeks later. Source: blood, taken from a patient whose treatment included radiotherapy and nephrectomy. Receptor source: a woman aged 45-59 years with renal cell carcinoma.

This rearrangement joins TRBV9 to TRBJ2-7, with 12 positions matching TRBD2. This CDR3 is 17 amino acids long. V gave up 0 bases and J gave up 3 bases; unmatched junction bases: 7. Germline V gene lookup returns CDR1 SGDLS and CDR2 YYNGEE. DNA for the CDR3: TGTGCCAGCAGCGTAGGGCTAGCGGGAGGGAAAAACTACGAGCAGTACTTC. Translating gives CASSVGLAGGKNYEQYF.

CDR3 amino acids: CASRAQLPYEQYF. The CDR3 DNA is TGTGCCAGCCGAGCACAGCTACCCTACGAGCAGTACTTC. The V call is TRBV7-2, the J call TRBJ2-7; D is uncertain. CDR1 and CDR2 (germline): SGHTA, FQGNSA. CDR3 length equals 13 residues. V shed 8 bases and J shed 2 bases, with 13 bases lying between them.

The rearrangement uses TRBV11-3 and TRBJ2-1, with 7 bases identical to TRBD2. CDR1 is SGHNT, CDR2 YENEEA, per germline. The junction had 3 bases not matched to a gene; V was cut back by 2 bases and J by 2 bases. The CDR3 is made up of 15 amino acids. The CDR3 bases are TGTGCCAGCAGCTTAAGCGGGGCCCCCTACAATGAGCAGTTCTTC. The encoded protein is CASSLSGAPYNEQFF. Together with reference TRBV11-3 and TRBJ2-1, the CDR3 gives the full variable domain: EAGVVQSPRYKIIEKKQPVAFWCNPISGHNTLYWYLQNLGQGPELLIRYENEEAVDDSQLPKDRFSAERLKGVDSTLKIQPAELGDSAVYLCASSLSGAPYNEQFFGPGTRLTVL.

The chain employs TRBV6-5 and TRBJ1-2; 8 bases fit TRBD1. J was trimmed by 5 bases and V by 2 bases; bases with no gene match: 7. The CDR3 consists of 15 residues. The germline V gene has CDR1 MNHEY and CDR2 SVGAGI. The CDR3 reads CASSYGQGVTYGYTF. CDR3 nucleotides: TGTGCCAGCAGTTACGGACAGGGAGTTACTTATGGCTACACCTTC.

The chain employs TRBV5-1 and TRBJ2-1, with a tentative D call TRBD1 (6 bases). The germline V gene has CDR1 SGHRS and CDR2 YFSETQ. V gave up 4 bases and J gave up 4 bases, with 15 bases separating them. The CDR3 length is 15 residues. The CDR3 loop reads CASSLLGGRYNEQFF. CDR3 sequence (DNA): TGCGCCAGCAGCCTACTAGGGGGTCGGTACAATGAGCAGTTCTTC.

This chain joins TRBV6-1 and TRBJ2-7; D not certain. There are 15 residues in the CDR3. The V and J ends lost 6 bases and 2 bases respectively, with 17 bases between them. Germline V gene sequence: CDR1 MNHNS, CDR2 SASEGT. Written as DNA, the CDR3 is TGTGCCAGCAGCGTGTACCAGGTGAGAACCTACGAGCAGTACTTC. It is translated as CASSVYQVRTYEQYF.

The rearrangement uses TRBV5-6 and TRBJ1-2; no clear D. Germline V gene lookup returns CDR1 SGHDT and CDR2 YYEEEE. V dropped 0 bases and J dropped 7 bases, with 13 bases sitting between them. This CDR3 spans 14 amino acids. CDR3 region: CASSLGVGPGGYTF. The DNA for the CDR3 is TGTGCCAGCAGCTTGGGGGTAGGGCCGGGTGGCTACACCTTC.

This clone appeared a few times. The chain joins TRBV10-2 to TRBJ1-1, with TRBD1 matching over 7 bases. Germline V gives CDR1 WSHSY, CDR2 SAAADI. Unmatched junction bases numbered 3, after V lost 6 bases and J lost 2 bases. There are 13 residues in the CDR3. For the CDR3, the DNA is TGCGCCAGCAGGGGACAGATAAACACTGAAGCTTTCTTT. This sequence encodes CASRGQINTEAFF.

This chain uses TRBV23-1 with TRBJ2-1; 10 nucleotides agree with TRBD2. TRBV23-1 is known as an ORF, though its function is uncertain. The CDR3 consists of 17 residues. The ends lost 3 bases at V and 5 bases at J; junction bases unmatched: 10. CDR3: CASSHRPALAGDNEQFF. CDR3 nucleotide sequence: TGCGCCAGCAGTCATCGACCTGCGCTAGCGGGAGACAATGAGCAGTTCTTC.

The chain couples TRBV30 to TRBJ1-5; no clear D gene. Germline V gives CDR1 GTSNPN, CDR2 SVGIG (reference sequence). This CDR3 is 13 amino acids long. V was shortened by 1 base and J by 4 bases, with 8 bases between the two germline ends. CDR3 in DNA: TGTGCCTGGAGTGGTGAGCGAAATCAGCCCCAGCATTTT. Translated, it gives CAWSGERNQPQHF. The full variable domain, completed using reference TRBV30 and TRBJ1-5, is SQTIHQWPATLVQPVGSPLSLECTVEGTSNPNLYWYRQAAGRGLQLLFYSVGIGQISSEVPQNLSASRPQDRQFILSSKKLLLSDSGFYLCAWSGERNQPQHFGDGTRLSIL.

J is TRBJ1-5 and V is TRBV9; D not resolved. The germline V and J ends were trimmed by 5 bases and 7 bases, with 13 bases remaining between them. This CDR3 region has 13 residues. Germline assignment: CDR1 SGDLS and CDR2 YYNGEE. The CDR3 reads CASSESGIQPQHF. The CDR3 nucleotides read TGTGCCAGCAGTGAGTCAGGAATACAGCCCCAGCATTTT.

This sequence joins TRBV6-5 and TRBJ2-5; possibly TRBD2 for D (5 bases). Germline loops: CDR1 MNHEY, CDR2 SVGAGI. The V and J ends lost 2 bases and 5 bases respectively, with 12 bases between them. The CDR3 has 14 residues. The CDR3 is CASSYGQLGETQYF. In DNA form, the CDR3 reads TGTGCCAGCAGTTACGGGCAACTAGGGGAGACCCAGTACTTC.

The chain is built from TRBV4-2 and TRBJ2-3; TRBD2 aligns across 13 bases. Germline values: CDR1 LGHNA, CDR2 YNFKEQ. The J segment lost 2 bases and the V segment lost 3 bases, leaving 2 bases of the junction unmatched. The CDR3 is made up of 16 amino acids. CDR3 DNA: TGTGCCAGCAGCCACGGGACTAGCGGGGACACAGATACGCAGTATTTT. It translates to CASSHGTSGDTDTQYF.

This clone has only one observation. The rearrangement uses TRBV5-6 and TRBJ2-7; tentatively, D is TRBD2 (6 bases). Between the trimmed V and J ends, which lost 3 bases and 5 bases, there was a span of 9 bases. CDR1 SGHDT and CDR2 YYEEEE come from the germline V gene. The CDR3 covers 12 residues. As DNA, the CDR3 is TGTGCCAGCAGCTGGGAGGCCAACGAGCAGTACTTC. Translation gives CASSWEANEQYF.

The rearrangement links TRBV4-3 to TRBJ1-1; TRBD1 matches at 10 bases. The CDR3 is 15 residues long. Per the germline V gene, CDR1 is LGHNA and CDR2 is YSLEER. V trimming: 1 base; J trimming: 5 bases; junction bases outside the gene matches: 4. CDR3: CASSQVRDRGTEAFF. Written as DNA, the CDR3 is TGCGCCAGCAGCCAAGTCAGGGACAGGGGAACTGAAGCTTTCTTT.

The chain recombines TRBV10-3 with TRBJ2-3; 10 nucleotides match TRBD2. Germline V lookup: CDR1 ENHRY, CDR2 SYGVKD. The J segment lost 6 bases and the V segment lost 4 bases, leaving 10 bases of the junction unmatched. The CDR3 totals 16 residues. The CDR3 is CAISGQREGERDTQYF. The CDR3 DNA sequence: TGTGCCATCAGTGGACAGCGGGAGGGGGAAAGGGATACGCAGTATTTT.

This clone showed up just a few times. The V call is TRBV18, the J call TRBJ1-1; no definite D call. Trimming left V 3 bases short and J 1 base short, with 6 bases between. Germline V gives CDR1 KGHSH, CDR2 LQKENI. The CDR3 sequence is 13 residues long. CDR3: CASSPLTNTEAFF. The CDR3 DNA follows: TGTGCCAGCTCACCTCTGACGAACACTGAAGCTTTCTTT.

This chain connects TRBV7-2 to TRBJ2-1; D remains unclear. V shed 6 bases and J shed 0 bases, with 12 bases lying between them. The CDR3 runs to 15 residues. CDR1 is SGHTA and CDR2 is FQGNSA in the germline V gene. The CDR3 reads CASSTTVGSYNEQFF. The CDR3 DNA reads TGTGCCAGCAGTACTACGGTGGGCTCCTACAATGAGCAGTTCTTC. Full variable domain (missing parts from reference TRBV7-2 and TRBJ2-1): GAGVSQSPSNKVTEKGKDVELRCDPISGHTALYWYRQSLGQGLEFLIYFQGNSAPDKSGLPSDRFSAERTGGSVSTLTIQRTQQEDSAVYLCASSTTVGSYNEQFFGPGTRLTVL.

The rearrangement joins TRBV14 to TRBJ1-1; D is uncertain. The CDR3 is 15 residues long. The ends were cut back, 7 bases at V and 1 base at J, with 16 bases in the middle. The germline V gene has CDR1 SGHDN and CDR2 FVKESK. The CDR3 bases are TGTGCCAGCACCTCCCTTGAGTTACGGAACACTGAAGCTTTCTTT. It yields the protein CASTSLELRNTEAFF.

The chain combines TRBV2 with TRBJ1-2, with D hard to call. CDR3 length: 12 amino acids. V was pared by 1 base and J by 7 bases, with 7 bases between. The germline V gene encodes CDR1 SNHLY and CDR2 FYNNEI. In DNA, the CDR3 is TGTGCCAGCAGTGAAGACTCTAGTGGCTACACCTTC. Translating gives CASSEDSSGYTF.

The gene calls are TRBV5-1 and TRBJ2-7; 12 bases agree with TRBD2. Germline values: CDR1 SGHRS, CDR2 YFSETQ. Trimming took 5 bases from V and 5 from J; bases not matched to a gene: 8. This CDR3 contains 15 residues. CDR3 in DNA: TGCGCCAGCAGAACGAGACTAGCGGGAGCTCACGAGCAGTACTTC. Amino acid sequence: CASRTRLAGAHEQYF.

The V and J genes are TRBV27 and TRBJ2-7, with D unresolved. Germline lookup yields CDR1 MNHEY and CDR2 SMNVEV (reference sequence). The CDR3 consists of 12 residues. V shed 5 bases and J shed 0 bases, with 5 bases lying between them. The CDR3 DNA follows: TGTGCCAGCAGTGTAAACTCCTACGAGCAGTACTTC. Translated, it gives CASSVNSYEQYF.

CDR3 nucleotide sequence: TGTGCCAGCAGTTCCCTGACAGGGGTGGAGGAAAAACTGTTTTTT. It encodes CASSSLTGVEEKLFF. The chain links TRBV6-5 to TRBJ1-4; TRBD1 matches at 8 bases. Trimming cost V 4 bases and J 8 bases; bases outside gene matches: 9. Germline CDR1 reads MNHEY; CDR2 reads SVGAGI. The CDR3 has 15 amino acids.

The chain employs TRBV2 and TRBJ1-6; D remains unclear. Per germline, CDR1 SNHLY and CDR2 FYNNEI. The length of the CDR3 is 12 residues. V was clipped by 6 bases and J by 9 bases, with 9 bases between them. Here the CDR3 DNA reads TGTGCCAGCAGCGCCACGAGTTCACCCCTCCACTTT. Its translation is CASSATSSPLHF.

V is TRBV29-1 and J is TRBJ1-1, with D hard to call. The CDR3 runs 15 residues. Germline V gene sequence: CDR1 SQVTM, CDR2 ANQGSEA. V was shortened by 0 bases and J by 7 bases, with 18 bases between the two germline ends. The CDR3 reads CSVEDPRTAECEAFF. The CDR3 DNA follows: TGCAGCGTTGAAGATCCCAGGACGGCCGAGTGTGAAGCTTTCTTT.

The chain links TRBV25-1 to TRBJ2-7, with 10 nucleotides matching TRBD2. V shed 1 base, J shed 5 bases, and the junction held 8 bases outside the gene matches. This CDR3 contains 16 residues. Germline values: CDR1 MGHDK, CDR2 SYGVNS. For the CDR3, the DNA is TGTGCCAGCAGTGAATTGGACACTAGCGGGACCCACGAGCAGTACTTC. As protein: CASSELDTSGTHEQYF.

The J gene is TRBJ1-2, the V gene TRBV30; 9 bases align to TRBD1. The germline V gene has CDR1 GTSNPN and CDR2 SVGIG (reference sequence). The CDR3 is made up of 13 amino acids. V was pared by 2 bases and J by 8 bases, with 6 bases of the junction left unmatched. The CDR3 region has the DNA TGTGCCTGGAGTTTACAGGGGGCTCGGGGCTACACCTTC. Translation gives CAWSLQGARGYTF.